This is a list of T cell receptor beta chains from one sample in a study of Ad26.COV2.S vaccination and SARS-CoV-2 variants. Generated by immunoSEQ multiplex PCR, the TCRdb table keeps only in-frame clones and is missing some. The data show some 320,000 clones, with around 81% seen just once and 2.1% held by the top ten. This specimen consisted of peripheral blood, obtained in a trial of Ad26.COV2.S vaccine versus placebo. All receptors derive from a person between 18 and 65 years old who received the Ad26.COV2.S COVID-19 vaccine or a placebo. CDR3s include the opening cysteine and the closing phenylalanine or tryptophan. A D gene is named only where the DNA matches it firmly. Clone size is shown for a subset of rows, as once, few, many or a class of expanded clone.

- | TRBJ1-1 | TRBV14 | - | TGTGCCAGCAGCTCCCAAACAGGGAAAGTACAGACTGAAGCTTTCTTT | CASSSQTGKVQTEAFF
- | TRBJ2-5 | TRBV4-2 | TRBD2 | TGTGCCAGCAGCCAAGTGACTAGCGGGGCGCAAGAGACCCAGTACTTC | CASSQVTSGAQETQYF
few | TRBJ2-5 | TRBV7-8 | TRBD1 | TGTGCCAGCAGCTCGTCCGGGACAGGGAGCTTGGTGACCCAGTACTTC | CASSSSGTGSLVTQYF
once | TRBJ2-1 | TRBV28 | - | TGTGCCAGCAGTTTAGCGGGTGGGGCGGGAAATGAGCAGTTCTTC | CASSLAGGAGNEQFF
- | TRBJ2-7 | TRBV27 | - | TGTGCCAGCAGTCCATTACTACAGGGTATCCAGCAGTACTTC | CASSPLLQGIQQYF
- | TRBJ2-7 | TRBV2 | - | TGTGCCAGCAGCCGGGCGGTAGCGTCGGGGAACGAGCAGTACTTC | CASSRAVASGNEQYF
- | TRBJ2-2 | TRBV5-4 | - | TGTGCCAGCAGCAAGTACACCGGGGAGCTGTTTTTT | CASSKYTGELFF
once | TRBJ1-1 | TRBV19 | - | TGTGCCAGTAGTTGGCAGAAGAACACTGAAGCTTTCTTT | CASSWQKNTEAFF
- | TRBJ2-5 | TRBV7-2 | - | TGTGCCAGCAGCTTAGGTGGGAGTCGAGGGGAGACCCAGTACTTC | CASSLGGSRGETQYF
- | TRBJ1-2 | TRBV5-1 | - | TGCGCCAGCAGACAGGGCATTAACTATGGCTACACCTTC | CASRQGINYGYTF
- | TRBJ2-5 | TRBV6-5 | - | TGTGCCAGCAAGGGGGTGGGGTACCAAGAGACCCAGTACTTC | CASKGVGYQETQYF
- | TRBJ1-2 | TRBV14 | TRBD1 | TGTGCCAGCAGCCCTCACCGGGACAGGGAAAAGAAGAACTATGGCTACACCTTC | CASSPHRDREKKNYGYTF
- | TRBJ1-1 | TRBV5-1 | - | TGCGCCAGCAGACCCGCCACGAACACTGAAGCTTTCTTT | CASRPATNTEAFF
once | TRBJ2-5 | TRBV5-1 | - | TGCGCCAGCAGCTTGGGTTCCCGGGAGAGGCCCACAGAGACCCAGTACTTC | CASSLGSRERPTETQYF
- | TRBJ2-3 | TRBV9 | TRBD2 | TGTGCCAGCAGCGGTCCCGGGACTAGCGGGGCAAGCACAGATACGCAGTATTTT | CASSGPGTSGASTDTQYF
once | TRBJ2-5 | TRBV18 | TRBD1 | TGTGCCAGCTCACCGACAGGGGTGGGTAAAGAGACCCAGTACTTC | CASSPTGVGKETQYF
once | TRBJ1-4 | TRBV6-1 | - | TGTGCCAGCAGTGATTCCGCAACTAATGAAAAACTGTTTTTT | CASSDSATNEKLFF
- | TRBJ1-1 | TRBV7-2 | - | TGTGCCAGCAGCCTAACACCCGACACTGAAGCTTTCTTT | CASSLTPDTEAFF
- | TRBJ2-7 | TRBV6-6 | TRBD1 | TGTGCCAGCAGCAACAGGGACAGGCAGTCCTACGAGCAGTACTTC | CASSNRDRQSYEQYF
- | TRBJ2-5 | TRBV24-1 | - | TGTGCCACCAGCAGGGCAGAGACCCAGTACTTC | CATSRAETQYF
- | TRBJ1-6 | TRBV4-2 | - | TGTGCCAGCAGCCAAGACGAGGGGTGGTATAATTCACCCCTCCACTTT | CASSQDEGWYNSPLHF
- | TRBJ2-1 | TRBV2 | - | TGTGCCAGCTGCCGAGAAGCTAACTTGATTAATGAGCAGTTCTTC | CASCREANLINEQFF
- | TRBJ1-5 | TRBV6-6 | TRBD1 | TGTGCCAGCAGCCTGACAGGGGCCAATCAGCCCCAGCATTTT | CASSLTGANQPQHF
- | TRBJ1-4 | TRBV11-2 | - | TGTGCCAGCAGCTTATCGGTCGTCCATGAAAAACTGTTTTTT | CASSLSVVHEKLFF
- | TRBJ1-6 | TRBV6-1 | TRBD1 | TGTGCCAGCAGTGACCGGACAGGGGTTAATAATTCACCCCTCCACTTT | CASSDRTGVNNSPLHF
- | TRBJ1-2 | TRBV5-1 | - | TGCGCCAGCAGCCTAGGTGGGGTGACAGTATCTAACTATGGCTACACCTTC | CASSLGGVTVSNYGYTF
- | TRBJ2-5 | TRBV6-5 | TRBD2 | TGTGCCAGCAGACGACTAGCGGGGGGGCTAGAGACCCAGTACTTC | CASRRLAGGLETQYF
- | TRBJ1-3 | TRBV9 | - | TGTGCCAGCAGCGTAGACTCCCCACACAGGGCGATCTCTGGAAACACCATATATTTT | CASSVDSPHRAISGNTIYF
- | TRBJ2-3 | TRBV19 | - | TGTGCCAGTACCACCACAGATACGCAGTATTTT | CASTTTDTQYF
few | TRBJ1-1 | TRBV10-1 | - | TGCGCCAGCAGTGACGGCGATAAAGCTTTCTTT | CASSDGDKAFF
- | TRBJ2-5 | TRBV7-2 | - | TGTGCCAGCAGCCCAGCACGTGACTATGGGAAGGAGACCCAGTACTTC | CASSPARDYGKETQYF
- | TRBJ1-5 | TRBV3-1/TRBV3-2 | - | TGTGCCAGCAGCCAAGGGGGAGGGAATCAGCCCCAGCATTTT | CASSQGGGNQPQHF
- | TRBJ1-1 | TRBV6-4 | - | TGTGCCAGCAGTTCCCAACGGGGAAGGGAGGCTTTCTTT | CASSSQRGREAFF
- | TRBJ1-2 | TRBV9 | TRBD1 | TGTGCCAGCAGCGTAGCCCCCCAGGGGGCCCGTGGCTACACCTTC | CASSVAPQGARGYTF
many | TRBJ1-6 | TRBV5-1 | - | TGCGCCAGCAGCTTGGTACCCCTCTCCTATAATTCACCCCTCCACTTT | CASSLVPLSYNSPLHF
- | TRBJ1-1 | TRBV19 | TRBD1 | TGTGCCAGTAGTTTTCGGACAGGGGGCTCTGAAGCTTTCTTT | CASSFRTGGSEAFF
- | TRBJ1-1 | TRBV7-9 | - | TGTGCCAGCAGCCCCCCCAACGGGGGAGGAGCTTTCTTT | CASSPPNGGGAFF
- | TRBJ2-2 | TRBV21-1 | - | TGTGCCAGCAGCAAAAGCTGGACTCGCACCGGGGAGCTGTTTTTT | CASSKSWTRTGELFF
once | TRBJ2-1 | TRBV27 | TRBD2 | TGTGCCAGCAGTCTCGGGACTAGCGGGGTCTATGAGCAGTTCTTC | CASSLGTSGVYEQFF
few | TRBJ1-1 | TRBV3-1/TRBV3-2 | - | TGTGCCAGCAGCCAAGATAGCGGAGGGCCTGAAGCTTTCTTT | CASSQDSGGPEAFF
- | TRBJ1-6 | TRBV28 | TRBD1 | TGTGCCAGCAGTGCCACGGCAGGGGGCAGGTCACCCCTCCACTTT | CASSATAGGRSPLHF
once | TRBJ1-2 | TRBV6-5 | - | TGTGCCAGCAGGGGGCAAAGTCGGGGCTACACCTTC | CASRGQSRGYTF
many | TRBJ2-1 | TRBV2 | - | TGTGCCAGCAGTGAAAGCAGCGTTTACAATGAGCAGTTCTTC | CASSESSVYNEQFF
- | TRBJ2-2 | TRBV5-1 | - | TGCGCCAGCAGCGACGTCTGGGGAACCGGGGAGCTGTTTTTT | CASSDVWGTGELFF
- | TRBJ2-3 | TRBV19 | - | TGTGCCAGTAGTATATCGAGGACACAGCCAGATACGCAGTATTTT | CASSISRTQPDTQYF
- | TRBJ2-1 | TRBV18 | TRBD1 | TGTGCCAGCTCACCTACGGACAGGCACTCCTACAATGAGCAGTTCTTC | CASSPTDRHSYNEQFF
- | TRBJ2-1 | TRBV10-3 | - | TGTGCCATCAGTGAGTCTACGGAGCCCTACAATGAGCAGTTCTTC | CAISESTEPYNEQFF
- | TRBJ1-1 | TRBV12-3/TRBV12-4 | - | TGTGCCAGCAGACTGGGGGGAGGGACTGAAGCTTTCTTT | CASRLGGGTEAFF
few | TRBJ2-2 | TRBV2 | - | TGTGCCAGCAGTGAAGCGAACACCGGGGAGCTGTTTTTT | CASSEANTGELFF
- | TRBJ1-2 | TRBV28 | - | TGTGCCAGCAGGGGGGAGGGGTTTGCTAACTATGGCTACACCTTC | CASRGEGFANYGYTF
- | TRBJ2-7 | TRBV29-1 | - | TGCAGCGTTCTTATGGGGGGGACAGGCTACGAGCAGTACTTC | CSVLMGGTGYEQYF
- | TRBJ1-6 | TRBV27 | - | TGTGCCAGCAGTTTATCGGGGGTAAGGGATTCACCCCTCCACTTT | CASSLSGVRDSPLHF
once | TRBJ1-4 | TRBV6-5 | TRBD1 | TGTGCCAGCAGCCGGACAGGGCAAGATGAAAAACTGTTTTTT | CASSRTGQDEKLFF